This TCR beta chain originates from a study of blood T cell repertoires in COVID-19. The overall study: Samples of COVID-19 (acute and convalescent) were obtained from the United States, Italy and Spain. PBMCs, B-cell-depleted T cells, or T cells were the source of the cDNA or gDNA that made up the material.

The CDR3 runs to 17 residues. Germline CDR1 SGDLS, CDR2 YYNGEE. Trimming took 4 bases from V and 5 from J; bases not matched to a gene: 15. As processed by the authors: Scientists estimated how many nucleated cells there were by amplifying reference gene primers. Produced via immunoSEQ multiplex PCR; TCRdb's table is partial and in-frame only. For V, J and clone size, that table is used; D and trimming come from the DNA. The profile covers 85,000 to 130,000 clones, with 90% to 95% appearing a single time and 6% taken by the ten largest. This sequence was found in a human donor in a cohort sampled during active COVID-19. Sequencing was performed on peripheral blood. J is TRBJ2-5 and V is TRBV9, with 9 bases matching TRBD2. The CDR3 bases are TGTGCCAGCAGCTTTCGTACCGGGACTAGCTTGGGGGAGACCCAGTACTTC. It specifies CASSFRTGTSLGETQYF.